A selection of T cell receptor beta chains follows, all from one sample in a study of blood T cells in healthy people across ages. MiXCR, run by TCRdb on the 5' RACE reads, gives a single entry per CDR3 protein. Of 900,000 to 950,000 distinct CDR3 sequences detected, 25% to 30% appear once; the ten largest clones hold 9.5% to 13%. This sample also appeared in a second study, on T cells of mothers and their children.

Sample: blood. The receptors were gathered from a woman aged 40 to 50 in good health. Both conserved end residues are part of each CDR3. D genes are given only for firm matches. A clone size is listed for some rows: how often the clone was seen (once, few, many), or a class if it is expanded.

j_gene: TRBJ1-1
len: 11
abundance: few
v_gene: TRBV4-1
d_gene: -
CDR3aa: CASSHYTEAFF
CDR3nt: TGCGCCAGCAGCCATTACACTGAAGCTTTCTTT

j_gene: TRBJ2-1
len: 14
abundance: many
v_gene: TRBV9
d_gene: -
CDR3aa: CASSLDGLYNEQFF
CDR3nt: TGTGCCAGCAGCCTCGACGGATTATACAATGAGCAGTTCTTC

j_gene: TRBJ2-1
len: 15
abundance: few
v_gene: TRBV10-3
d_gene: TRBD1
CDR3aa: CAISEGQGFYNEQFF
CDR3nt: TGTGCCATCAGTGAGGGACAGGGTTTCTACAATGAGCAGTTCTTC

j_gene: TRBJ2-7
len: 15
abundance: few
v_gene: TRBV3-1
d_gene: -
CDR3aa: CASSQEGGGRYEQYF
CDR3nt: TGTGCCAGCAGCCAAGAAGGAGGGGGCAGATACGAGCAGTACTTC

j_gene: TRBJ2-3
len: 14
abundance: few
v_gene: TRBV7-9
d_gene: -
CDR3aa: CASSLDGVTDTQYF
CDR3nt: TGTGCCAGCAGCTTAGATGGTGTCACAGATACGCAGTATTTT

j_gene: TRBJ2-1
len: 13
abundance: many
v_gene: TRBV5-6
d_gene: -
CDR3aa: CASSRPGLNEQFF
CDR3nt: TGTGCCAGCAGCCGACCCGGGTTGAATGAGCAGTTCTTC

j_gene: TRBJ1-2
len: 15
abundance: few
v_gene: TRBV28
d_gene: -
CDR3aa: CASSPRQLSVGGYTF
CDR3nt: TGTGCCAGCAGTCCCCGACAGTTGTCGGTGGGCGGCTACACCTTC

j_gene: TRBJ2-7
len: 16
abundance: many
v_gene: TRBV28
d_gene: TRBD2
CDR3aa: CASSAPPGLGAYEQYF
CDR3nt: TGTGCCAGCAGTGCCCCGCCGGGACTAGGGGCCTACGAGCAGTACTTC

j_gene: TRBJ2-3
len: 17
abundance: -
v_gene: TRBV10-2
d_gene: -
CDR3aa: CASSEGASLREADTQYF
CDR3nt: TGCGCCAGCAGTGAAGGGGCTAGCCTGAGGGAGGCAGATACGCAGTATTTT

j_gene: TRBJ2-3
len: 13
abundance: -
v_gene: TRBV19
d_gene: -
CDR3aa: CTSSIAGTDTQYF
CDR3nt: TGTACCAGTAGTATAGCGGGCACAGATACGCAGTATTTT

j_gene: TRBJ2-5
len: 15
abundance: few
v_gene: TRBV5-1
d_gene: TRBD2
CDR3aa: CASSLVAGIRDEQYF
CDR3nt: TGCGCCAGCAGCTTGGTAGCGGGGATCCGGGATGAGCAGTACTTC

j_gene: TRBJ2-7
len: 13
abundance: many
v_gene: TRBV20-1
d_gene: -
CDR3aa: CSAPQGGGYEQYF
CDR3nt: TGCAGTGCTCCACAGGGGGGAGGGTACGAGCAGTACTTC

j_gene: TRBJ2-5
len: 16
abundance: -
v_gene: TRBV7-6
d_gene: -
CDR3aa: CASSLGVVGSVETQYF
CDR3nt: TGTGCCAGCAGCTTAGGGGTAGTTGGCTCCGTGGAGACCCAGTACTTC

j_gene: TRBJ1-4
len: 14
abundance: few
v_gene: TRBV5-1
d_gene: -
CDR3aa: CASSLDVMYEKLFF
CDR3nt: TGCGCCAGCAGCTTGGATGTCATGTATGAAAAACTGTTTTTT

j_gene: TRBJ2-1
len: 14
abundance: many
v_gene: TRBV29-1
d_gene: -
CDR3aa: CSVVPDSRGNEQFF
CDR3nt: TGCAGCGTTGTCCCGGACAGCCGGGGCAATGAGCAGTTCTTC

j_gene: TRBJ2-7
len: 15
abundance: many
v_gene: TRBV5-1
d_gene: TRBD2
CDR3aa: CASSLTSGISYEQYF
CDR3nt: TGCGCCAGCAGCTTAACTAGCGGGATCTCCTACGAGCAGTACTTC

j_gene: TRBJ1-2
len: 13
abundance: -
v_gene: TRBV28
d_gene: -
CDR3aa: CASALWGSHGYTF
CDR3nt: TGTGCCAGTGCCCTTTGGGGCTCCCATGGCTACACCTTC

j_gene: TRBJ2-3
len: 12
abundance: many
v_gene: TRBV20-1
d_gene: -
CDR3aa: CSLMGGVDTQYF
CDR3nt: TGCAGCTTAATGGGGGGCGTAGATACGCAGTATTTT

j_gene: TRBJ1-1
len: 14
abundance: -
v_gene: TRBV20-1
d_gene: -
CDR3aa: CSAYPGSVNTEAFF
CDR3nt: TGCAGTGCCTACCCGGGGAGCGTTAACACTGAAGCTTTCTTT

j_gene: TRBJ2-1
len: 17
abundance: -
v_gene: TRBV11-2
d_gene: -
CDR3aa: CASSLGPRGRFRNEQFF
CDR3nt: TGTGCCAGCAGCTTAGGTCCTCGAGGCAGATTCAGGAATGAGCAGTTCTTC

j_gene: TRBJ1-2
len: 13
abundance: -
v_gene: TRBV6-1
d_gene: -
CDR3aa: CASSEGSVGGYTF
CDR3nt: TGTGCCAGCAGTGAAGGTTCCGTGGGTGGCTACACCTTC

j_gene: TRBJ1-1
len: 16
abundance: once
v_gene: TRBV7-9
d_gene: -
CDR3aa: CASSLISQGPNTEAFF
CDR3nt: TGTGCCAGCAGCTTAATATCCCAGGGCCCGAACACTGAAGCTTTCTTT

j_gene: TRBJ2-1
len: 15
abundance: few
v_gene: TRBV6-2/TRBV6-3
d_gene: -
CDR3aa: CASSYLGSSYNEQFF
CDR3nt: TGTGCCAGCAGTTACCTAGGTAGCTCCTACAATGAGCAGTTCTTC

j_gene: TRBJ2-5
len: 15
abundance: many
v_gene: TRBV20-1
d_gene: -
CDR3aa: CSARSRTRDAETQYF
CDR3nt: TGCAGTGCCAGGTCGAGGACCAGAGACGCAGAGACCCAGTACTTC

j_gene: TRBJ1-1
len: 17
abundance: -
v_gene: TRBV5-5
d_gene: -
CDR3aa: CASSSQGLGLKNTEAFF
CDR3nt: TGTGCCAGCAGCTCACAGGGATTAGGCCTCAAGAACACTGAAGCTTTCTTT

j_gene: TRBJ2-3
len: 14
abundance: many
v_gene: TRBV28
d_gene: -
CDR3aa: CASKVQGSTDTQYF
CDR3nt: TGTGCCAGCAAGGTCCAGGGAAGCACAGATACGCAGTATTTT

j_gene: TRBJ2-5
len: 14
abundance: -
v_gene: TRBV18
d_gene: -
CDR3aa: CASSHQGNGETQYF
CDR3nt: TGTGCCAGCTCACACCAGGGCAACGGGGAGACCCAGTACTTC

j_gene: TRBJ1-2
len: 14
abundance: few
v_gene: TRBV7-9
d_gene: TRBD1
CDR3aa: CASSLGTGVRGYTF
CDR3nt: TGTGCCAGCAGCTTAGGGACAGGGGTGCGAGGCTACACCTTC

j_gene: TRBJ2-7
len: 15
abundance: few
v_gene: TRBV9
d_gene: TRBD1
CDR3aa: CASSFGGQGAYEQYF
CDR3nt: TGTGCCAGCAGCTTCGGGGGACAGGGAGCCTACGAGCAGTACTTC

j_gene: TRBJ2-7
len: 14
abundance: few
v_gene: TRBV27
d_gene: -
CDR3aa: CASSLSAGYYEQYF
CDR3nt: TGTGCCAGCAGTTTATCAGCCGGATACTACGAGCAGTACTTC

j_gene: TRBJ1-2
len: 18
abundance: -
v_gene: TRBV4-1
d_gene: TRBD1
CDR3aa: CASSQERGTGEANYGYTF
CDR3nt: TGCGCCAGCAGCCAAGAGAGGGGAACAGGGGAAGCTAACTATGGCTACACCTTC

j_gene: TRBJ2-5
len: 12
abundance: few
v_gene: TRBV20-1
d_gene: -
CDR3aa: CSGGSFQETQYF
CDR3nt: TGCAGTGGTGGTAGCTTCCAAGAGACCCAGTACTTC

j_gene: TRBJ2-7
len: 14
abundance: -
v_gene: TRBV29-1
d_gene: -
CDR3aa: CSVEGGSLTYEQYF
CDR3nt: TGCAGCGTTGAAGGGGGTAGCCTGACCTACGAGCAGTACTTC

j_gene: TRBJ2-3
len: 19
abundance: -
v_gene: TRBV27
d_gene: TRBD1
CDR3aa: CASTSWTGSAFISTDTQYF
CDR3nt: TGTGCCAGCACCTCCTGGACAGGGTCGGCGTTCATTAGCACAGATACGCAGTATTTT

j_gene: TRBJ1-1
len: 15
abundance: many
v_gene: TRBV9
d_gene: -
CDR3aa: CASSVDPGMNTEAFF
CDR3nt: TGTGCCAGCAGCGTAGACCCGGGCATGAACACTGAAGCTTTCTTT

j_gene: TRBJ2-7
len: 14
abundance: few
v_gene: TRBV7-6
d_gene: -
CDR3aa: CASSYRDSPYEQYF
CDR3nt: TGTGCCAGCAGCTACCGGGATTCCCCCTACGAGCAGTACTTC

j_gene: TRBJ2-5
len: 14
abundance: few
v_gene: TRBV28
d_gene: -
CDR3aa: CASSRPTQRNSQYF
CDR3nt: TGTGCCAGCAGTCGCCCGACCCAACGGAACAGCCAGTACTTC

j_gene: TRBJ2-3
len: 16
abundance: -
v_gene: TRBV2
d_gene: -
CDR3aa: CAGSERRATTTDTQYF
CDR3nt: TGTGCCGGCAGTGAAAGGAGGGCGACTACGACAGATACGCAGTATTTT

j_gene: TRBJ2-1
len: 18
abundance: many
v_gene: TRBV9
d_gene: TRBD2
CDR3aa: CASSVGLTSGGRGNEQFF
CDR3nt: TGTGCCAGCAGCGTAGGGTTAACTAGCGGGGGGAGAGGGAATGAGCAGTTCTTC

j_gene: TRBJ2-1
len: 16
abundance: many
v_gene: TRBV29-1
d_gene: TRBD1
CDR3aa: CSVPKPGQGTYNEQFF
CDR3nt: TGCAGCGTTCCAAAACCCGGACAGGGAACCTACAATGAGCAGTTCTTC

j_gene: TRBJ2-7
len: 15
abundance: many
v_gene: TRBV11-1
d_gene: TRBD1
CDR3aa: CASSPRDRPSYEQYF
CDR3nt: TGTGCCAGCAGCCCCCGGGACAGACCCTCCTACGAGCAGTACTTC

j_gene: TRBJ1-5
len: 14
abundance: -
v_gene: TRBV15
d_gene: TRBD1
CDR3aa: CATSKGTVNQPQHF
CDR3nt: TGTGCCACCAGCAAAGGGACAGTCAATCAGCCCCAGCATTTT

j_gene: TRBJ1-1
len: 14
abundance: many
v_gene: TRBV20-1
d_gene: -
CDR3aa: CSASRQFLNTEAFF
CDR3nt: TGCAGTGCTAGTAGACAGTTCCTGAACACTGAAGCTTTCTTT

j_gene: TRBJ1-2
len: 14
abundance: few
v_gene: TRBV30
d_gene: -
CDR3aa: CALALGSVNYGYTF
CDR3nt: TGTGCCCTGGCATTGGGAAGCGTAAACTATGGCTACACCTTC

j_gene: TRBJ2-5
len: 17
abundance: -
v_gene: TRBV12-3/TRBV12-4
d_gene: -
CDR3aa: CASSLGWGTYAEETQYF
CDR3nt: TGTGCCAGCAGTTTAGGTTGGGGAACCTATGCCGAAGAGACCCAGTACTTC

j_gene: TRBJ1-2
len: 13
abundance: few
v_gene: TRBV28
d_gene: -
CDR3aa: CASSPQALYGYTF
CDR3nt: TGTGCCAGCAGCCCACAGGCGCTCTATGGCTACACCTTC

j_gene: TRBJ1-5
len: 12
abundance: few
v_gene: TRBV6-6
d_gene: -
CDR3aa: CASSRDLVVKHF
CDR3nt: TGTGCCAGCAGCCGCGACCTAGTCGTAAAGCATTTT

j_gene: TRBJ1-2
len: 14
abundance: few
v_gene: TRBV5-1
d_gene: -
CDR3aa: CASSWFGENYGYTF
CDR3nt: TGCGCCAGCAGCTGGTTCGGGGAAAACTATGGCTACACCTTC